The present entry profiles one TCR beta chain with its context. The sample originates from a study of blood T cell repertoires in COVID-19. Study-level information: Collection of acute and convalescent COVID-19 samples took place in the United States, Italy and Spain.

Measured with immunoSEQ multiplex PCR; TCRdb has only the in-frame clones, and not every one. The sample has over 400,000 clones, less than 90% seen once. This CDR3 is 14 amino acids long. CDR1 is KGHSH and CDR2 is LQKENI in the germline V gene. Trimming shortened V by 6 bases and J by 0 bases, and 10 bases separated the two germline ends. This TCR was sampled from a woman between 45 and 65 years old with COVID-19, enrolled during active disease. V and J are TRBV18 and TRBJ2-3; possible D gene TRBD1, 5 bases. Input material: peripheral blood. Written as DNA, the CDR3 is TGTGCCAGCTCTGGCAGGACAAGCACAGATACGCAGTATTTT. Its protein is CASSGRTSTDTQYF.